This paragraph covers one T cell receptor beta chain sequence. Its antigen is undetermined. Germline CDR1 and CDR2: WSHSY and SAAADI. The CDR3 spans 14 residues. Trimming took 7 bases from V and 4 from J, leaving 16 bases between them. The entry originates in a study of T cell responses to AZD1222 COVID-19 vaccine. Whole-study findings and limits: With dominance at 160-218 and 743-854, vaccine-associated CD4 TCRs spanned spike. Within unmutated variant regions lay the reported targets of nearly half of spike-specific TCRs.

TCRdb's table, derived via immunoSEQ multiplex PCR, lists solely in-frame clones and lacks some. The sample yields 120,000 to 150,000 clones, about nine tenths seen once. Second-dose groups at about 4 or about 12 weeks were pooled. The J gene is TRBJ1-2, the V gene TRBV10-2; possible D gene TRBD1, 5 bases. Sequenced material: peripheral blood, taken 28 days after the second AZD1222 dose. The source is an adult who received the AZD1222 COVID-19 vaccine. The CDR3 protein is CASNTGLGGYGYTF. The CDR3 nucleotides read TGCGCCAGCAATACAGGTCTAGGAGGCTATGGCTACACCTTC.